This T cell receptor beta chain was captured by sequencing in a study of OX40 agonist ivuxolimab in advanced cancers. Regarding the complete study: Ivuxolimab, which targeted the costimulatory receptor OX40 (CD134), was an agonistic, fully human IgG2 monoclonal antibody. Patients were allowed to have had prior anti-PD-1, anti-PD-L1 or anti-CTLA-4 therapy, and approximately 41% of the dose-escalation patients had previously received checkpoint inhibitors. The paper reports the monotherapy dose-escalation portion (N = 52 patients) of the phase I ivuxolimab trial. Partial responses occurred in three dose-escalation patients: two with cutaneous melanoma and one with hepatocellular carcinoma. Intravenous ivuxolimab was administered to patients every 2 weeks at six dose levels: 0.01, 0.1, 0.3, 1.5, 3 and 10 mg/kg. The purpose of peripheral TCRbeta sequencing was to test whether ivuxolimab changed TCR sequence diversity and led to clonal T-cell expansion. Of the approximately 54 dose-escalation patients, hepatocellular carcinoma was present in some 19, melanoma in some 15, renal cell carcinoma in 9 and head and neck cancer in 9. A male proportion of around 83% and a mean age of roughly 55 years, ranging from about 23 to 90, were recorded for the dose-escalation cohort.

As concerns this clone: The clone's antigen remains unknown. Qualities for individual bases were not recorded, and no much larger clone is one base off.

The trial excluded patients who had a history of autoimmune disease or were on systemic immunosuppression. In every dose cohort, peripheral blood was drawn for TCR sequencing at baseline, cycle 4 day 1, and cycle 7 day 1. Samples were obtained from an open-label, multicenter, first-in-human phase I dose-escalation trial of ivuxolimab. The trial enrolled adults with locally advanced or metastatic head and neck squamous cell, hepatocellular, melanoma or renal cell carcinoma. Before TCR sequencing, CD4+ and CD8+ T cells were separately sorted from peripheral blood. Overall study results and their limits: Low levels of normalized T-cell clonal expansion were also seen in some patients who did not respond. Clonal expansion of both CD4+ and CD8+ blood T cells was observed from baseline to week 6 at doses 0.1 to 3.0 mg/kg. On average, CD8+ T cells showed more expanded clones than CD4+ T cells after ivuxolimab. In partial responders in the 0.1-3.0 mg/kg groups, normalized peripheral clonal expansion was found to be among the lowest, especially among CD8+ T cells. Which antigens the clonally expanded peripheral T cells were specific for was not determined.

Including cysteine and phenylalanine, the CDR3 has 14 amino acids. The retained sequence is limited to the CDR3, 42 bases, with the frame set at the first base. CDR1 and CDR2, looked up from the germline V gene (reference sequence), are GTSNPN and SVGIG. Trimming costs V 6 bases and J 3 bases, and their ends lie 18 bases apart. Genomic DNA was extracted from sorted cells for sequencing of the TCRbeta CDR3 region. TCRbeta CDR3 regions were sequenced using the immunoSEQ Assay. TCRdb provides this immuneACCESS table in a form limited to in-frame rearrangements. Some clones are lacking; in checked studies, under half of them reflect an unresolved V gene, and why the rest are absent is not known. The sample table contains about 110,000 clones; only one count was recorded for 75% to 95% of them. The ten largest account for around 0.5% of the sample.

Sequencing was performed on CD4+ or CD8+ T cells sorted from blood, taken in a trial of the OX40 agonist ivuxolimab. Recombination joined TRBV30 with TRBJ2-7; 6 matching bases give a weak D call of TRBD2. The sequence came from an adult with an advanced solid tumor such as melanoma, head and neck, liver or kidney cancer. The nucleotide sequence is given as TGTGCCTGCCCCACCGGGAGTAACTACTACGAGCAGTACTTC. The resulting protein is CACPTGSNYYEQYF.